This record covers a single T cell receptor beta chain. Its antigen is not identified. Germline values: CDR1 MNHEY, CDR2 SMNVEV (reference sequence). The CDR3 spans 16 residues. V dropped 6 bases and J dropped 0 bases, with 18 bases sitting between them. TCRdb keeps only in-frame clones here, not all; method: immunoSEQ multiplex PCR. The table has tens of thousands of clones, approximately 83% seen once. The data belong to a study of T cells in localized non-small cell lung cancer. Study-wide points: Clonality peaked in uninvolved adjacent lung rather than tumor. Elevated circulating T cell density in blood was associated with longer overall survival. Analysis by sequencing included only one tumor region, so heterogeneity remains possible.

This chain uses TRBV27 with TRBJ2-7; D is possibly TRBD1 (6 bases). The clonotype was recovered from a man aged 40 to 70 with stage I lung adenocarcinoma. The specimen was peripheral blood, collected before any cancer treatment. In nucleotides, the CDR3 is TGTGCCAGCAGAAGATCGGGACAAACGAGCTCCTACGAGCAGTACTTC. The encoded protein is CASRRSGQTSSYEQYF.